The next 22 T cell receptor beta chains were all read from a single sample in a study of identical twins (TCRdb year 2016). Receptors were amplified or captured by 5' RACE. Sequenced using an Illumina HiSeq 2000. Through fastp at Q25 and MiXCR, TCRdb rebuilt clones from the public reads, retaining in-frame beta chains. Rows are unified per CDR3 protein, each entry keeping the most common DNA and genes. The sample contains about 690,000 distinct CDR3 sequences, around 6.1% of them found a single time. The ten most abundant clones make up roughly 1.8% of the sample. Sequenced sample: naive T cells sorted from blood. Interpreted using the paper, the cell subset or site label stands for: cells isolated with a human naive T-cell isolation kit. Source of these receptors: a man aged 18 to 35 in good health.

At least ten counts were recorded for this clonotype. The junction differs from germline at one of its ends, possibly a read error. V is TRBV27 and J is TRBJ2-1; D may be TRBD2 (6 bases). This CDR3 comprises 14 residues. CDR1 is MNHEY and CDR2 is SMNVEV in the germline V gene (reference sequence). DNA of the CDR3: TGTGCCAGCAGTTCACGGGACTCCAACAATGAGCAGTTCTTC. Amino acid sequence: CASSSRDSNNEQFF.

This clonotype was found many times. The gene calls are TRBV6-1 and TRBJ1-1; D might be TRBD1 (5 bases). Germline lookup yields CDR1 MNHNS and CDR2 SASEGT. The CDR3 contains 13 residues. V was shortened by 7 bases and J by 2 bases, with 11 bases between the two germline ends. CDR3 loop: CASTQGANTEAFF. CDR3 nucleotides: TGTGCCAGCACCCAGGGAGCAAACACTGAAGCTTTCTTT.

This clonotype was seen a few times. V usage is TRBV25-1 and J usage is TRBJ2-7; possibly TRBD2 for D (7 bases). Germline lookup yields CDR1 MGHDK and CDR2 SYGVNS. Trimming took off 4 bases at V and 3 bases at J, with 19 bases between the two ends. This CDR3 has 16 amino acids. CDR3 amino acids: CASSGPGGRKVYEQYF. CDR3 DNA: TGTGCCAGCAGTGGGCCGGGGGGCCGGAAGGTCTACGAGCAGTACTTC.

This clonotype was counted at least ten times. The genes are TRBV6-6 and TRBJ2-7; D is ambiguous. This CDR3 is built from 11 residues. The V gene lost 5 bases and the J gene lost 3 bases, with 5 bases spanning the gap. CDR1 is MNHNY and CDR2 is SVGAGI in the germline V gene (reference sequence). The CDR3 sequence is CASSNHYEQYF. The CDR3 DNA sequence: TGTGCCAGCAGTAACCACTACGAGCAGTACTTC.

This clonotype was detected ten times or more. The chain couples TRBV12-3 or TRBV12-4 to TRBJ2-7, with D hard to call. CDR3 length: 13 residues. Deletions cut 1 base from V and 3 bases from J, with 7 bases between. CDR3 residues: CASSLGFYYEQYV. The CDR3 coding sequence is TGTGCCAGCAGTTTAGGCTTTTACTACGAGCAGTACGTC.

This clonotype was detected ten times or more. V usage is TRBV15 and J usage is TRBJ2-5, with D possibly being TRBD2 (6 bases). Germline values: CDR1 LNHNV, CDR2 YYDKDF (reference sequence). V was pared by 8 bases and J by 4 bases, with 14 bases between. The CDR3 has 13 amino acids. In DNA form, the CDR3 reads TGTGCCACCGCTCGGGACTCTTTAGAGACCCAGTACTTC. Translation gives CATARDSLETQYF.

Ten or more counts support this clonotype. The chain joins TRBV29-1 to TRBJ2-7; tentative D call: TRBD1 (6 bases). The germline V gene has CDR1 SQVTM and CDR2 ANQGSEA. The CDR3 has 14 amino acids. Trimming took 6 bases from V and 0 from J, leaving 15 bases between them. The CDR3, as DNA: TGCAGCGTGACTACAGGGATATCCTCCTACGAGCAGTACTTC. Protein product: CSVTTGISSYEQYF.

This clonotype was seen ten or more times. The CDR3 loop is CATSKAQGLKPMNTEAFF. CDR3 DNA: TGTGCCACCAGCAAAGCCCAGGGGCTTAAGCCGATGAACACTGAAGCTTTCTTT. The V call is TRBV15, the J call TRBJ1-1, with TRBD1 as a possible D gene (6 bases). Trimming removed 4 bases at V and 0 bases at J, with 21 bases between. The CDR3 extends over 18 amino acids. Looked up from germline, CDR1 is LNHNV and CDR2 is YYDKDF (reference sequence).

At least ten counts were recorded for this clonotype. The chain links TRBV2 to TRBJ2-7; no firm D call. The CDR3 covers 11 residues. Trimming pared 8 bases from V and 7 bases from J, leaving 12 bases between. Looked up from germline, CDR1 is SNHLY and CDR2 is FYNNEI. The CDR3: CASEESVEQYF. The CDR3 coding sequence is TGTGCCAGCGAAGAGTCGGTGGAGCAGTACTTC.

Ten or more counts support this clonotype. The V call is TRBV27, the J call TRBJ1-1; D not certain. The CDR3 length is 13 residues. Germline assignment: CDR1 MNHEY and CDR2 SMNVEV (reference sequence). V shed 2 bases and J shed 4 bases, with 8 bases lying between them. CDR3 sequence reads: CASSLTQITEAFF. DNA of the CDR3: TGTGCCAGCAGTTTAACACAGATCACTGAAGCTTTCTTT.

In its sample, this clonotype was seen many times. The chain links TRBV20-1 to TRBJ2-1; TRBD2 aligns across 8 bases. The ends lost 5 bases at V and 0 bases at J; junction bases unmatched: 3. Germline V gene data show CDR1 as DFQATT and CDR2 as SNEGSKA (reference sequence). This CDR3 is 14 amino acids long. CDR3 nucleotides: TGCAGTGCTGTTGGGACTAGCTCCTACAATGAGCAGTTCTTC. Translated: CSAVGTSSYNEQFF.

Many counts were recorded for this clonotype. The V and J genes are TRBV4-1 and TRBJ1-4; D uncertain. The CDR3 totals 12 residues. From germline, CDR1 is MGHRA and CDR2 YSYEKL. The germline V and J ends were trimmed by 0 bases and 14 bases, with 10 bases remaining between them. CDR3 loop: CASSQDKQDLFF. The CDR3 DNA follows: TGCGCCAGCAGCCAAGACAAGCAGGACCTGTTTTTT.

This clonotype was recorded at least ten times. This chain links TRBV10-3 with TRBJ2-5; TRBD1 matches 7 bases. From germline, CDR1 is ENHRY and CDR2 SYGVKD. The V segment lost 2 bases and the J segment 2 bases; nucleotides outside the gene matches: 2. The CDR3 is made up of 14 amino acids. In DNA, the CDR3 is TGTGCCATCAGTGAGCGGACAGGTCAAGAGACCCAGTACTTC. Its protein product is CAISERTGQETQYF.

This clonotype was picked up a small number of times. The CDR3 spells CASSLISPATGAADTQYF. The DNA of the CDR3 is TGTGCCAGCAGTTTAATTTCCCCGGCCACAGGGGCTGCTGATACGCAGTATTTT. The rearrangement uses TRBV12-3 or TRBV12-4 and TRBJ2-3; the match to TRBD1 covers 7 bases. V shed 2 bases, J shed 6 bases, and the junction held 17 bases outside the gene matches. The CDR3 totals 18 residues.

This clonotype was detected many times. The V gene is TRBV5-1, the J gene TRBJ2-1; D is possibly TRBD1 (6 bases). Trimming took off 4 bases at V and 9 bases at J, with 29 bases between the two ends. Per the germline V gene, CDR1 is SGHRS and CDR2 is YFSETQ. This CDR3 is 18 amino acids long. The DNA of the CDR3 is TGCGCCAGCAGCCGTACCGCGATCGGACAGATGAAAGGGTCTGAGCAGTTCTTC. Amino acids: CASSRTAIGQMKGSEQFF.

This clonotype was counted many times. V and J are TRBV15 and TRBJ1-5, with D tentatively TRBD1 (5 bases). V dropped 0 bases and J dropped 5 bases, with 11 bases sitting between them. The CDR3 sequence is 15 residues long. CDR1 LNHNV and CDR2 YYDKDF come from the germline V gene (reference sequence). CDR3 protein: CATSRDRGGYQPQHF. The CDR3 coding sequence is TGTGCCACCAGCAGAGATAGGGGAGGTTATCAGCCCCAGCATTTT.

This clonotype was picked up many times. The CDR3 region has the DNA TGTGCCATCACACTAGCGGGAGAACCCTACAATGAGCAGTTCTTC. It translates to CAITLAGEPYNEQFF. The chain recombines TRBV10-3 with TRBJ2-1, with 11 bases aligning to TRBD2. The CDR3 spans 15 residues. Germline CDR1 is ENHRY and CDR2 is SYGVKD. V lost 7 bases, J lost 2 bases, and 4 bases stayed unmatched.

DNA for the CDR3: TGCAGCGCCCCATACAGTTCCCCCACAGATACGCAGTATTTT. It yields the protein CSAPYSSPTDTQYF. The chain recombines TRBV29-1 with TRBJ2-3; no reliable D call. The germline V gene encodes CDR1 SQVTM and CDR2 ANQGSEA. The V gene lost 7 bases and the J gene lost 2 bases, with 16 bases spanning the gap. The CDR3 consists of 14 residues.

The V gene is TRBV12-3 or TRBV12-4, the J gene TRBJ2-1; D possibly corresponds to TRBD1 (5 bases). There are 15 residues in the CDR3. Trimming left V 7 bases short and J 5 bases short, with 18 bases between. The CDR3 bases are TGTGCCAGCACCTTCAGGGTTGGGGCCCACAATGAGCAGTTCTTC. It is translated as CASTFRVGAHNEQFF.

The chain uses TRBV9 and TRBJ2-3; 7 nucleotides agree with TRBD2. CDR1 and CDR2 from the germline V gene are SGDLS and YYNGEE. With V trimmed by 3 bases and J by 2 bases, 3 bases remained unmatched. This CDR3 contains 14 residues. The CDR3 DNA follows: TGTGCCAGCAGCGAGGGACTATTCACAGATACGCAGTATTTT. This sequence encodes CASSEGLFTDTQYF.

This clonotype has at least ten counts. The chain combines TRBV5-1 with TRBJ2-1; D is undetermined. Germline CDR1 SGHRS, CDR2 YFSETQ. V dropped 0 bases and J dropped 0 bases, with 7 bases sitting between them. This CDR3 is built from 15 residues. The CDR3 loop is CASSLEQLSYNEQFF. The DNA for the CDR3 is TGCGCCAGCAGCTTGGAACAGCTCTCCTACAATGAGCAGTTCTTC. The complete variable domain, with remaining parts taken from reference TRBV5-1 and TRBJ2-1, reads KAGVTQTPRYLIKTRGQQVTLSCSPISGHRSVSWYQQTPGQGLQFLFEYFSETQRNKGNFPGRFSGRQFSNSRSEMNVSTLELGDSALYLCASSLEQLSYNEQFFGPGTRLTVL.

This CDR3 reads CASRDQSEAFF. The CDR3 DNA follows: TGTGCCAGCAGAGATCAGAGTGAAGCTTTCTTT. The chain recombines TRBV25-1 with TRBJ1-1; D uncertain. CDR1 is MGHDK and CDR2 is SYGVNS in the germline V gene. This CDR3 is 11 amino acids long. The V end was cut by 6 bases, the J end by 7 bases, with 9 bases between.